Reported below is one T cell receptor (beta chain). The antigen remains unidentified. The data were taken from a study of cytomegalovirus exposure and HLA in healthy donors. Findings and caveats of the study: A classifier reportedly called cytomegalovirus status with high sensitivity and specificity.

Produced via immunoSEQ multiplex PCR; TCRdb's table is partial and in-frame only. The sample lists 55,000 to 80,000 clones; around 96% were seen once. This receptor was taken from a man between 18 and 35 years old in good health and CMV-seropositive. Material: PBMCs.

The CDR3 sequence is CASSPRTGELFF. The CDR3 DNA reads as TGTGCCAGCAGCCCCAGGACCGGGGAGCTGTTTTTT. V and J are TRBV6-4 and TRBJ2-2; D not resolved. Germline assignment: CDR1 MRHNA and CDR2 SNTAGT. The CDR3 length is 12 residues. Trimming took 6 bases from V and 5 from J, leaving 7 bases between them.